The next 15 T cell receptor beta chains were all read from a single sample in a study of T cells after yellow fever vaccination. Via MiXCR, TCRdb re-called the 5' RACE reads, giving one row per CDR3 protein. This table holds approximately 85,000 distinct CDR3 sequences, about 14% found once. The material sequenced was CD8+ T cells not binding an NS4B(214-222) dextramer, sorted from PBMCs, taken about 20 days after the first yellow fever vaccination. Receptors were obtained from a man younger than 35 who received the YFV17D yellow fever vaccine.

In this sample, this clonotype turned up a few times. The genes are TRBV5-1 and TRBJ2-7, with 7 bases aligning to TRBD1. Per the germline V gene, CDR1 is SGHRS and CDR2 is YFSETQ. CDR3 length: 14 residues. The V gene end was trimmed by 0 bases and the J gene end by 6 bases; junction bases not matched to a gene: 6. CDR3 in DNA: TGCGCCAGCAGCTTGGTGACAGGGTATGGCGAGCAGTACTTC. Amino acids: CASSLVTGYGEQYF.

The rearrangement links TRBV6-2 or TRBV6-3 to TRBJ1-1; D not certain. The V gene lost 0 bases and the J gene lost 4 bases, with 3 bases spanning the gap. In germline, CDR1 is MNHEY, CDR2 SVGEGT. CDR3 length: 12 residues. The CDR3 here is CASSYSITEAFF. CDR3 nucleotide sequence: TGTGCCAGCAGTTACTCGATCACTGAAGCTTTCTTT.

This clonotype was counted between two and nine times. This chain's CDR3 is CASSQEDPSGTGGITDTQYF. CDR3 bases: TGCGCCAGCAGCCAAGAGGACCCTTCAGGGACAGGGGGGATCACAGATACGCAGTATTTT. The V gene is TRBV4-1, the J gene TRBJ2-3; 11 bases line up with TRBD1. The CDR3 runs 20 residues. V was pared by 0 bases and J by 2 bases, with 13 bases of the junction left unmatched. Germline loops: CDR1 MGHRA, CDR2 YSYEKL.

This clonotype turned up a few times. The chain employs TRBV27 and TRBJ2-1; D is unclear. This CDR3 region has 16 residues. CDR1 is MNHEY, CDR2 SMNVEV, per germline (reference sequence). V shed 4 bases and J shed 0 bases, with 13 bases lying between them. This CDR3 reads CASSSPGRSSYNEQFF. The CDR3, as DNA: TGTGCCAGCAGTTCCCCCGGAAGGAGCTCCTACAATGAGCAGTTCTTC.

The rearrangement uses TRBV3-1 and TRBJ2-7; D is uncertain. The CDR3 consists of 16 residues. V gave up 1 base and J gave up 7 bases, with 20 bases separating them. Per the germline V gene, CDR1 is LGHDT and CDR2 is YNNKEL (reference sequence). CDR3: CASSQALLQALWEQYF. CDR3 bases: TGTGCCAGCAGCCAAGCGCTGTTGCAGGCTCTGTGGGAGCAGTACTTC.

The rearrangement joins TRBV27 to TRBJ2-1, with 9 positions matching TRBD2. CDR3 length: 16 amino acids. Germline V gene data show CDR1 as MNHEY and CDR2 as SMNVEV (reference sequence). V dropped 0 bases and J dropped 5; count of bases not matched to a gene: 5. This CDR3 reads CASSLSSGGLHNEQFF. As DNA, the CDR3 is TGTGCCAGCAGTTTATCTAGCGGGGGCTTACACAATGAGCAGTTCTTC.

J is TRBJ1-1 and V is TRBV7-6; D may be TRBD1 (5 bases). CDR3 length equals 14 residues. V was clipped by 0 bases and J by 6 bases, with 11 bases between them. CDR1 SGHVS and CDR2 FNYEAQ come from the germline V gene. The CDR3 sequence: CASSLAGTSPEAFF. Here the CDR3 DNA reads TGTGCCAGCAGCTTAGCCGGGACGAGTCCTGAAGCTTTCTTT.

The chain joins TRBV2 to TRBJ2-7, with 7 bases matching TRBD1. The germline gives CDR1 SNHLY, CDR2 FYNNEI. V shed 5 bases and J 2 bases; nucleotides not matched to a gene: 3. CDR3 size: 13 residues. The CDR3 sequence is CASSQTGTYEQYV. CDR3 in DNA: TGTGCCAGCAGTCAGACAGGGACCTACGAGCAGTACGTC.

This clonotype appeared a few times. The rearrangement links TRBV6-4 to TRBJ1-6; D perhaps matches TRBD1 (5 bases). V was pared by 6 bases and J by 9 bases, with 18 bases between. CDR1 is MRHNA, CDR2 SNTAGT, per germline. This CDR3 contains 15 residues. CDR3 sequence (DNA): TGTGCCAGCAGCCAAGACAGTAGACCTACTTCACCCCTCCACTTT. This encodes CASSQDSRPTSPLHF.

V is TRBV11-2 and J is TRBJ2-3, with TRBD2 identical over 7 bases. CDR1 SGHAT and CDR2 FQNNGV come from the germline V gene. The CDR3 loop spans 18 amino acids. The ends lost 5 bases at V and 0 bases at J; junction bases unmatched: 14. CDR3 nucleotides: TGTGCCAGCAGCCCCTGGGGGAGGGCACTAGCTAGCACAGATACGCAGTATTTT. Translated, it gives CASSPWGRALASTDTQYF.

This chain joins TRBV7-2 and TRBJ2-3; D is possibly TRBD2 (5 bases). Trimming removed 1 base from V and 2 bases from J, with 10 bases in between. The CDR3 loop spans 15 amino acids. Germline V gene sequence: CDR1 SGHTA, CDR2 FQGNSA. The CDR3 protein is CASSLELDSTDTQYF. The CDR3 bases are TGTGCCAGCAGCTTAGAACTAGACTCCACAGATACGCAGTATTTT.

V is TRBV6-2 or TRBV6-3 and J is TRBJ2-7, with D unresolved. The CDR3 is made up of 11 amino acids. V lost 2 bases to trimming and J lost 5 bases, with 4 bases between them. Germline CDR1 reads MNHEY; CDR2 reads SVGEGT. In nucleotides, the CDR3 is TGTGCCAGCAGTTACGGCCACGAGCAGTACTTC. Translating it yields CASSYGHEQYF.

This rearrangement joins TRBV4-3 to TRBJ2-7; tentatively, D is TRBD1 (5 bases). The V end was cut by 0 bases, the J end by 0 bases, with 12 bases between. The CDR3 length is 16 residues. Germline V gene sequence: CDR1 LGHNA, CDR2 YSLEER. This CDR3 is CASSQERVGHSYEQYF. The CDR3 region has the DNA TGCGCCAGCAGCCAAGAGCGAGTAGGACACTCCTACGAGCAGTACTTC.

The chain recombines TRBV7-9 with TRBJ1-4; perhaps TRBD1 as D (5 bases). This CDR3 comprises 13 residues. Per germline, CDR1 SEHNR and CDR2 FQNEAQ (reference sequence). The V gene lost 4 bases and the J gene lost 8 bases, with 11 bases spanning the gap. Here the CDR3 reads CASSSWGREKLFF. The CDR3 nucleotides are TGTGCCAGCAGCTCCTGGGGCCGAGAAAAACTGTTTTTT.

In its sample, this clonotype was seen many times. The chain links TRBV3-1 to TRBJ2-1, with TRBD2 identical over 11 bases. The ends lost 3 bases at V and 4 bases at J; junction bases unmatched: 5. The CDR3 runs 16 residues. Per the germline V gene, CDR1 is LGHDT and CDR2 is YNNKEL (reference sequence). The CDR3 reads CASSHPSGGLYNEQFF. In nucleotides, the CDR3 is TGTGCCAGCAGCCACCCTAGCGGGGGGTTGTACAATGAGCAGTTCTTC.